The 8 T cell receptor beta chains given below trace back to one sample, sequenced in a study of T cells in localized non-small cell lung cancer. The method was immunoSEQ multiplex PCR; TCRdb's version includes in-frame clones alone and lacks a portion of them. The repertoire holds about 1,300 clones, with about a third as singletons. Sequenced here: lung tumor tissue, sampled before any cancer treatment. The receptor set was obtained from a woman aged 18 to 50 with stage I lung adenocarcinoma.

This clone was counted only a few times. The V and J genes are TRBV19 and TRBJ2-1; D call uncertain. This CDR3 region has 12 residues. Trimming pared 1 base from V and 8 bases from J, leaving 6 bases between. Germline values: CDR1 LNHDA, CDR2 SQIVND (reference sequence). This CDR3 is CASSIGLDEQFF. In DNA, the CDR3 is TGTGCCAGTAGTATAGGCCTCGATGAGCAGTTCTTC.

The table lists this clone with a few counts. This chain links TRBV11-3 with TRBJ2-3; 7 nucleotides line up with TRBD2. J gave up 5 bases and V 2 bases, and 13 bases lay outside the gene matches. The CDR3 is 17 residues long. The V gene's germline CDR1 is SGHNT and CDR2 YENEEA. CDR3 sequence (DNA): TGTGCCAGCAGCTTAAGTCCCCTAGCGGACTCGGGAGATACGCAGTATTTT. This translates into CASSLSPLADSGDTQYF.

The chain links TRBV1 to TRBJ1-1; no DNA check was done on the table's D call, TRBD1. TRBV1 is flagged as a pseudogene. CDR3 size: 15 residues. Here the CDR3 DNA reads TGCGCCAGCAGCCAACTTGGCCTTGACAGGGGTGAAGCTTTCTTT. This translates into CASSQLGLDRGEAFF.

V and J are TRBV28 and TRBJ1-1, with TRBD1 as a possible D gene (6 bases). CDR1 and CDR2 from the germline V gene are MDHEN and SYDVKM. Between the trimmed V and J ends, which lost 7 bases and 2 bases, there was a span of 14 bases. The CDR3 length is 14 residues. This CDR3 is CASIDRNCNTEAFF. The DNA for the CDR3 is TGTGCCAGCATCGACAGGAATTGCAACACTGAAGCTTTCTTT.

The rearrangement links TRBV10-2 to TRBJ2-3, with D possibly being TRBD1 (5 bases). Trimming cost V 3 bases and J 6 bases, with 13 bases left between them. This CDR3 contains 14 residues. Germline V lookup: CDR1 WSHSY, CDR2 SAAADI. The CDR3 DNA follows: TGCGCCAGCAGTGATAAGGCAGGGTACGATACGCAGTATTTT. Translating it yields CASSDKAGYDTQYF.

The rearrangement joins TRBV18 to TRBJ2-5; D unclear. Germline CDR1 is KGHSH and CDR2 is LQKENI. The V and J ends lost 2 bases and 1 base respectively, with 5 bases between them. The CDR3 runs to 13 residues. DNA of the CDR3: TGTGCCAGCTCACCAGGAAGCCAAGAGACCCAGTACTTC. It translates to CASSPGSQETQYF.

This clone turned up a few times. The V and J genes are TRBV11-3 and TRBJ2-1, with 9 bases matching TRBD2. J gave up 9 bases and V 7 bases, and 10 bases lay outside the gene matches. Germline CDR1 is SGHNT and CDR2 is YENEEA. CDR3 size: 14 residues. The CDR3 sequence is CASTLSGSGGEQFF. DNA of the CDR3: TGTGCCAGCACCCTTAGCGGGAGTGGGGGTGAGCAGTTCTTC.

The V call is TRBV6-7, the J call TRBJ2-7; 7 bases line up with TRBD1. TRBV6-7 is an ORF for which the function is uncertain. Trimming at V came to 11 bases and at J to 2 bases, leaving 9 bases not matched to a gene. The CDR3 is 13 amino acids. CDR3 nucleotide sequence: TGTGCCGCCTCCAGGCAGGGGGCCTACGAGCAGTACTTC. It codes for CAASRQGAYEQYF.